The entry below describes one T cell receptor (beta chain). The entry originates in a study of blood T cell repertoires in COVID-19. Germline CDR1 reads GTSNPN; CDR2 reads SVGIG (reference sequence). V was trimmed by 0 bases and J by 0 bases, leaving 10 bases between them. The CDR3 covers 15 residues. The table came from immunoSEQ multiplex PCR; TCRdb's copy has only in-frame clones and leaves some out. The data hold about 350,000 clones, with about 87% observed a single time. The sequencing sample was made of peripheral blood. This clonotype was obtained from a woman between 45 and 65 years old with COVID-19, enrolled during active disease. The rearrangement uses TRBV30 and TRBJ2-3; TRBD2 might be the D (6 bases). DNA for the CDR3: TGTGCCTGGAGTGTACACCGGGGGAGCACAGATACGCAGTATTTT. As protein: CAWSVHRGSTDTQYF.